The 20 T cell receptor beta chains presented below share a single source sample, sequenced in a study of CD8 T cells in ankylosing spondylitis. TCRdb reprocessed the 5' RACE reads with MiXCR, giving one entry per CDR3 protein. The repertoire holds around 340,000 distinct CDR3 sequences, with 20% to 25% as singletons. Sequenced material: blood, either unsorted or a sorted T cell fraction (not recorded which). The receptors stem from a male donor with ankylosing spondylitis or in good health (not recorded which).

As for this clonotype: A junction end diverges from the germline sequence, so it may reflect a read error. The chain carries TRBV6-4 and TRBJ2-1; the match to TRBD2 covers 10 bases. Germline lookup yields CDR1 MRHNA and CDR2 SNTAGT. The CDR3 extends over 15 amino acids. CDR3 region: CASSERPSERGGPPF. The CDR3 DNA reads as TGTGCCAGCAGTGAACGTCCTTCGGAGCGGGGGGGCCCCCCCTTC.

The rearrangement links TRBV20-1 to TRBJ2-2, with a tentative D call TRBD2 (5 bases). Deletions cut 2 bases from V and 6 bases from J, with 10 bases between. CDR1 is DFQATT and CDR2 is SNEGSKA in the germline V gene (reference sequence). The CDR3 consists of 13 residues. DNA of the CDR3: TGCAGTGCTAGATTCTCGGGGTCCGGGGAGCTGTTTTTT. This translates into CSARFSGSGELFF.

This clonotype was detected only a few times. V gene TRBV9 combines with J gene TRBJ1-4, with unresolved D. V was cut by 3 bases and J by 3 bases, with 12 bases left in between. CDR3 length: 15 residues. From germline, CDR1 is SGDLS and CDR2 YYNGEE. The DNA for the CDR3 is TGTGCCAGCAGCGAAGAAGGGAGGGCTAATGAAAAACTGTTTTTT. This codes for CASSEEGRANEKLFF. Supplemented by reference TRBV9 and TRBJ1-4, the full variable domain reads DSGVTQTPKHLITATGQRVTLRCSPRSGDLSVYWYQQSLDQGLQFLIQYYNGEERAKGNILERFSAQQFPDLHSELNLSSLELGDSALYFCASSEEGRANEKLFFGSGTQLSVL.

This clonotype was recorded a few times. The chain couples TRBV11-2 to TRBJ2-7, with TRBD1 matching over 9 bases. V gave up 5 bases and J gave up 6 bases; unmatched junction bases: 8. The germline V gene has CDR1 SGHAT and CDR2 FQNNGV. This CDR3 is built from 14 residues. In DNA, the CDR3 is TGTGCCAGCAGCAGATTACAGGGGGCATTCGAGCAGTACTTC. Its protein product is CASSRLQGAFEQYF.

This clonotype was counted only a few times. The chain combines TRBV20-1 with TRBJ2-7; TRBD2 matches 10 bases. V was pared by 6 bases and J by 0 bases, with 5 bases of the junction left unmatched. The CDR3 loop spans 14 amino acids. Germline values: CDR1 DFQATT, CDR2 SNEGSKA (reference sequence). In DNA form, the CDR3 reads TGCAGTGCGGCCGGACTAGCGGTCTCCTACGAGCAGTACTTC. It specifies CSAAGLAVSYEQYF.

Notes on this clonotype: The junction departs from germline at one end; a sequencing error may be responsible. J is TRBJ2-1 and V is TRBV12-3 or TRBV12-4, with D perhaps being TRBD1 or TRBD2 (5 bases each). CDR3 length equals 13 residues. The CDR3 DNA reads as TGTGCCAGCACCGCTGCGCTGGGGGTTCGGAGGATCTTC. It specifies CASTAALGVRRIF.

The J gene is TRBJ2-1, the V gene TRBV3-1, with a weak D call TRBD2 (6 bases). The ends were cut back, 2 bases at V and 6 bases at J, with 11 bases in the middle. Germline CDR1 is LGHDT and CDR2 is YNNKEL (reference sequence). There are 14 residues in the CDR3. CDR3 in DNA: TGTGCCAGCAGCCAAAACGGACTATCCAATGAGCAGTTCTTC. Translation: CASSQNGLSNEQFF.

The sample holds a few counts of this clonotype. The chain uses TRBV12-3 or TRBV12-4 and TRBJ2-5; perhaps TRBD1 as D (7 bases). CDR3 size: 14 residues. Trimming shortened V by 6 bases and J by 1 base, and 12 bases separated the two germline ends. The CDR3 bases are TGTGCCAGCAGGTCCAGGGGGGCCCAAGAGACCCAGTACTTC. Translated, it gives CASRSRGAQETQYF.

The CDR3 reads CAISETGFKTDTQYF. Here the CDR3 DNA reads TGTGCCATCAGTGAGACAGGGTTCAAAACAGATACGCAGTATTTT. The chain combines TRBV10-3 with TRBJ2-3; a weak D match, TRBD1 (6 bases). V lost 2 bases, J lost 3 bases, and 12 bases lay in between. The germline V gene has CDR1 ENHRY and CDR2 SYGVKD. This CDR3 is 15 amino acids long.

The gene calls are TRBV12-3 or TRBV12-4 and TRBJ2-7; TRBD1 agrees at 7 bases. This CDR3 has 17 amino acids. V lost 0 bases and J lost 3; bases outside the gene matches: 11. CDR3 nucleotide sequence: TGTGCCAGCAGTTTAGCAGGGGGCGACATTAGTGTCTACGAGCAGTACTTC. Translation gives CASSLAGGDISVYEQYF.

At least ten counts were recorded for this clonotype. This sequence joins TRBV20-1 and TRBJ2-1, with 11 positions matching TRBD2. This CDR3 spans 15 amino acids. CDR1 DFQATT and CDR2 SNEGSKA come from the germline V gene (reference sequence). V dropped 3 bases and J dropped 6; count of bases not matched to a gene: 7. DNA for the CDR3: TGCAGTGCTAGCCCACTAGCGGGGGCATTCAATGAGCAGTTCTTC. It codes for CSASPLAGAFNEQFF.

The chain links TRBV12-3 or TRBV12-4 to TRBJ2-5; no reliable D call. The CDR3 is 15 amino acids. The V gene lost 3 bases and the J gene lost 2 bases, with 13 bases spanning the gap. In nucleotides, the CDR3 is TGTGCCAGCAGTTTTTGGGCAGAAGAACAAGAGACCCAGTACTTC. Protein product: CASSFWAEEQETQYF.

The chain carries TRBV2 and TRBJ1-2; TRBD1 is a possible D gene (6 bases). V lost 10 bases and J 5 bases, leaving 17 bases between the germline ends. The germline CDR1 and CDR2 sequences are SNHLY and FYNNEI. CDR3 size: 13 residues. This CDR3 reads CAIPKTGGYGYTF. The CDR3 DNA reads as TGTGCCATCCCGAAGACAGGCGGATATGGCTACACCTTC.

This clonotype has a handful of counts. Written as DNA, the CDR3 is TGTGCCAGCAGTTTGGTCCCGGGAACAGATACGCAGTATTTT. The encoded protein is CASSLVPGTDTQYF. V and J are TRBV12-3 or TRBV12-4 and TRBJ2-3, with D possibly being TRBD2 (5 bases). The CDR3 spans 14 residues. The V end lost 3 bases, the J end lost 3 bases, and 10 bases lay between the germline ends.

Remarks on this clonotype: At one of its ends the junction is not consistent with the germline gene, which may arise from a read error. This rearrangement joins TRBV9 to TRBJ2-7; TRBD1 matches at 7 bases. Germline V gene data show CDR1 as SGDLS and CDR2 as YYNGEE. The CDR3 loop spans 16 amino acids. The CDR3 region has the DNA TGTGCCAGCAGTTTGTCCCGGGACAGCATCTCCTACGAGCAGTCCTTC. Encoded protein: CASSLSRDSISYEQSF.

This clonotype was detected only once. The rearrangement uses TRBV7-2 and TRBJ1-5; no reliable D call. This CDR3 comprises 16 residues. V was trimmed by 0 bases and J by 6 bases, leaving 15 bases between them. From germline, CDR1 is SGHTA and CDR2 FQGNSA. The CDR3 DNA reads TGTGCCAGCAGCTTAGCTTTAGGGTTTACTGCTCAGCCCCAGCATTTT. Protein sequence: CASSLALGFTAQPQHF.

This clonotype came up a few times. V is TRBV7-2 and J is TRBJ2-3; 8 bases align to TRBD2. Germline V gives CDR1 SGHTA, CDR2 FQGNSA. The CDR3 consists of 14 residues. J gave up 4 bases and V 4 bases, and 4 bases lay outside the gene matches. CDR3 nucleotide sequence: TGTGCCAGCAGCTCCGGGACTAGACCAGATACGCAGTATTTT. Residues: CASSSGTRPDTQYF.

The chain recombines TRBV9 with TRBJ2-7, with a tentative D call TRBD2 (7 bases). This CDR3 comprises 16 residues. From germline, CDR1 is SGDLS and CDR2 YYNGEE. Trimming cost V 0 bases and J 5 bases, with 18 bases left between them. The CDR3 DNA reads TGTGCCAGCAGCGTAGTCGGCGGGGGACAATCGGACGAGCAGTACTTC. This gives the protein CASSVVGGGQSDEQYF.

This clonotype showed up just a few times. The V gene is TRBV7-6, the J gene TRBJ2-5, with TRBD1 matching 10 bases. V was pared by 1 base and J by 6 bases, with 14 bases of the junction left unmatched. Germline lookup yields CDR1 SGHVS and CDR2 FNYEAQ. The CDR3 is 18 amino acids. Here the CDR3 DNA reads TGTGCCAGCAGCTTAGACGAGCGCGGGACAGGGGTCAGAAAGACCCAGTACTTC. This gives the protein CASSLDERGTGVRKTQYF.

The chain employs TRBV6-5 and TRBJ2-1, with D possibly being TRBD1 (6 bases). V lost 2 bases and J 8 bases, leaving 16 bases between the germline ends. The germline CDR1 and CDR2 sequences are MNHEY and SVGAGI. The CDR3 runs 15 residues. This chain's CDR3 is CASSYEIQGSHEQFF. Here the CDR3 DNA reads TGTGCCAGCAGTTACGAGATCCAGGGGAGCCATGAGCAGTTCTTC.